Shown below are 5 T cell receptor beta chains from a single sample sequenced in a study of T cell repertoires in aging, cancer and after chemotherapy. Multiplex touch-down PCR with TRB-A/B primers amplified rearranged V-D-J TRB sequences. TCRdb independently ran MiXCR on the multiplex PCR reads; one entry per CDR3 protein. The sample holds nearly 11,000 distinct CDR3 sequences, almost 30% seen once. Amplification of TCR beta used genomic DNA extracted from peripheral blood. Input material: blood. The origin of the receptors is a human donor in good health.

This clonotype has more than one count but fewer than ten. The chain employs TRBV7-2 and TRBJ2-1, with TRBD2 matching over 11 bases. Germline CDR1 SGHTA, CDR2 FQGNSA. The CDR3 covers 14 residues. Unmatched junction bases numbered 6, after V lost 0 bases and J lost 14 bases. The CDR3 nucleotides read TGTGCCAGCAGCTTAGCCCTAGCGGGAGGAACGAAGTTCTTC. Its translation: CASSLALAGGTKFF.

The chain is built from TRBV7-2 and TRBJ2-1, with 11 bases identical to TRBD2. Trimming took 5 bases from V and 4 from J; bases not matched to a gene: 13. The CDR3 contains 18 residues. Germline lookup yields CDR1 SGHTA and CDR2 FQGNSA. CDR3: CASSLGLAGREAYNEQFF. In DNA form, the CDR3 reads TGTGCCAGCAGCCTCGGACTAGCGGGCCGAGAAGCTTACAATGAGCAGTTCTTC.

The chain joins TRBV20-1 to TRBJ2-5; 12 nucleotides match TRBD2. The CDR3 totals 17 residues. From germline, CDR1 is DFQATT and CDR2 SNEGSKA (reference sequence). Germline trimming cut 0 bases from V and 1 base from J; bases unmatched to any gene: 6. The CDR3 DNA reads TGCAGTGCTAGAGATCCCCTAGCGGGGGGGTTCCAAGAGACCCAGTACTTC. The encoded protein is CSARDPLAGGFQETQYF.

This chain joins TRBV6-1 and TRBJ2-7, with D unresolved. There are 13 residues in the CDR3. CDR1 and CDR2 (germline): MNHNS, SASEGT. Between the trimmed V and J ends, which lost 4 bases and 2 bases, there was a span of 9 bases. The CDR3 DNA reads TGTGCCAGCAGTGTGGCAGAACCCTACGAGCAGTACTTC. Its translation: CASSVAEPYEQYF.

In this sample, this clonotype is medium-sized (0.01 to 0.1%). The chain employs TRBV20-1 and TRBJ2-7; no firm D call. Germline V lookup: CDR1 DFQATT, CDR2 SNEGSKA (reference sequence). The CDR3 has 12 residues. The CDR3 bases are TGCAAAACAAGGGCGGACGACTACGAGCAGTACTTC. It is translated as CKTRADDYEQYF.